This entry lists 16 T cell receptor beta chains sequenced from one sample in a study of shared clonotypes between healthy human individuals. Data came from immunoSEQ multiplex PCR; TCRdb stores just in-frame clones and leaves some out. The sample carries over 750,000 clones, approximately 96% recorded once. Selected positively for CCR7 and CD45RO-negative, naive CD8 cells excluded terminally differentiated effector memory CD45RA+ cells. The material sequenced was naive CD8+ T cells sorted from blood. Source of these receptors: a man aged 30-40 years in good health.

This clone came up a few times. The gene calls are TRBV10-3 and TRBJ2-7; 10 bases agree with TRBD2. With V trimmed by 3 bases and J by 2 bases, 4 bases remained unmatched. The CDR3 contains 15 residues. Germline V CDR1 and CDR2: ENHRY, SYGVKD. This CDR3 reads CAISDSSGRAYEQYF. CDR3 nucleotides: TGTGCCATCAGTGATTCAAGCGGGAGGGCCTACGAGCAGTACTTC.

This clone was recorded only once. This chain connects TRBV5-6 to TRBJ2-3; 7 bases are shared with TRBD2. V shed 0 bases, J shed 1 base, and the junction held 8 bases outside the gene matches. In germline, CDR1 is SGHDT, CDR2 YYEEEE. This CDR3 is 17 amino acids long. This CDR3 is CASSLGASGVGTDTQYF. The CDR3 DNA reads TGTGCCAGCAGCTTGGGGGCTAGCGGTGTTGGCACAGATACGCAGTATTTT.

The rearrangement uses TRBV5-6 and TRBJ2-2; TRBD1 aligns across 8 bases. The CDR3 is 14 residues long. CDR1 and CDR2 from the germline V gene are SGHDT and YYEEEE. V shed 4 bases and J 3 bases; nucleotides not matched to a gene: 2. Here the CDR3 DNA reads TGTGCCAGCAGCCGACAGGGGTACACCGGGGAGCTGTTTTTT. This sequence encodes CASSRQGYTGELFF.

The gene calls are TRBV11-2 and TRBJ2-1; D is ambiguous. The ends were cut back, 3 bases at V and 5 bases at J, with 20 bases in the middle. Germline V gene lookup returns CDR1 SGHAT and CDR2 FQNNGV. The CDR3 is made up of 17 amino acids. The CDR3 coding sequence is TGTGCCAGCAGCTTTCGGGTATGGCAGCCCAAGGACAATGAGCAGTTCTTC. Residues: CASSFRVWQPKDNEQFF.

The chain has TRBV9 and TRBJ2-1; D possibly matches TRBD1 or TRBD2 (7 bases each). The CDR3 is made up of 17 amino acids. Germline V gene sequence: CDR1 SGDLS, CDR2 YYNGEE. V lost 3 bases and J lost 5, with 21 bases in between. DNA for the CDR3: TGTGCCAGCAGCGGTCCCCGTCAGGGGGGGCTGGACAATGAGCAGTTCTTC. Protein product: CASSGPRQGGLDNEQFF.

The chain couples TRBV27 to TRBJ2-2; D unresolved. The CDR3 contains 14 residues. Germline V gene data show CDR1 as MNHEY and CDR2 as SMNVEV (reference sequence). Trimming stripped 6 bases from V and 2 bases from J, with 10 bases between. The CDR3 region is CASRPLTNTGELFF. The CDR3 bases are TGTGCCAGCAGGCCATTGACAAACACCGGGGAGCTGTTTTTT.

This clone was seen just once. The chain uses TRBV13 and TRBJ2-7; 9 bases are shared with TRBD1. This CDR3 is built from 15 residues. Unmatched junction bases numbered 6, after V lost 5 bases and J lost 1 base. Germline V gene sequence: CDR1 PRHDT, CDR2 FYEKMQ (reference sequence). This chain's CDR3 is CASSPPGQGSYEQYF. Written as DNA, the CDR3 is TGTGCCAGCAGCCCCCCGGGACAGGGTTCCTACGAGCAGTACTTC.

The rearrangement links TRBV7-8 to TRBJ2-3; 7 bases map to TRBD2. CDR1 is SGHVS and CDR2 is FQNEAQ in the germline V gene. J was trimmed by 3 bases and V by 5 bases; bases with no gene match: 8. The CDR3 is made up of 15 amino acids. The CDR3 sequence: CASSKGGVRTDTQYF. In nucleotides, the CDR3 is TGTGCCAGCAGCAAGGGAGGGGTCCGGACAGATACGCAGTATTTT.

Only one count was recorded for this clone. CDR3 sequence reads: CASSPGFTASGTYEQYF. Here the CDR3 DNA reads TGTGCCAGCAGCCCGGGTTTTACCGCTAGCGGGACCTACGAGCAGTACTTC. The chain links TRBV27 to TRBJ2-7; 9 bases are shared with TRBD2. With V trimmed by 6 bases and J by 2 bases, 14 bases remained unmatched. Germline values: CDR1 MNHEY, CDR2 SMNVEV (reference sequence). The CDR3 runs to 17 residues.

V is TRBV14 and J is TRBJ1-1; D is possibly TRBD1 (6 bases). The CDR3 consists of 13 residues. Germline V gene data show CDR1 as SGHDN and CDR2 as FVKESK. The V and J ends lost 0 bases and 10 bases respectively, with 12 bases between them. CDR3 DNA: TGTGCCAGCAGCCAAGAAGGGGGGCGAGGAGCTTTCTTT. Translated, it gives CASSQEGGRGAFF.

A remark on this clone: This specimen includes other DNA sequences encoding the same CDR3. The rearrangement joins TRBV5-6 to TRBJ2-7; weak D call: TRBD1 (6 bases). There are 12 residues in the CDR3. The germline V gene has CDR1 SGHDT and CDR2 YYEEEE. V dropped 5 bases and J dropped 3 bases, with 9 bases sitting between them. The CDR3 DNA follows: TGTGCCAGCAGTTGGACAGTCTACGAGCAGTACTTC. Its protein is CASSWTVYEQYF.

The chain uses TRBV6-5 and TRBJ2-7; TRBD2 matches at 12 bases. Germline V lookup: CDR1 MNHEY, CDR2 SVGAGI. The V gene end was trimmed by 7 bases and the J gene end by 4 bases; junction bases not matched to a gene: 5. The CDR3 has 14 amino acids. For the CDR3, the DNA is TGTGCCAGCATCCCTAGCGGGAGGGCATACGAGCAGTACTTC. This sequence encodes CASIPSGRAYEQYF.

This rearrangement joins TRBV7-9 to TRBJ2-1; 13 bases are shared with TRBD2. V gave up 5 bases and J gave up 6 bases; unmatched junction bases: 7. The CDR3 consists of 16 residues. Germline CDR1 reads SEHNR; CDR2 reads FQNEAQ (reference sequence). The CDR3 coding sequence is TGTGCCAGCAGCCTTCTCGGGACTAGCGGGATCAATGAGCAGTTCTTC. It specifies CASSLLGTSGINEQFF.

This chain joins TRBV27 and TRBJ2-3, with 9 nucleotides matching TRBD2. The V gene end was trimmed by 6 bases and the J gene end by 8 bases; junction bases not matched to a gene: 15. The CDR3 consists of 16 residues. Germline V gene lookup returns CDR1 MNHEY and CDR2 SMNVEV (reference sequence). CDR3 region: CASSRGLANPQGTQYF. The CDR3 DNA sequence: TGTGCCAGCAGCCGAGGACTAGCGAATCCCCAGGGTACGCAGTATTTT.

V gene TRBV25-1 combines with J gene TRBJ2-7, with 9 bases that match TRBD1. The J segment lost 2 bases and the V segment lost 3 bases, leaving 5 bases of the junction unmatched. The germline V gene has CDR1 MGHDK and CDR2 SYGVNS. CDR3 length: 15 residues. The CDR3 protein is CASSDPDRGPYEQYF. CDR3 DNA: TGTGCCAGCAGTGACCCGGACAGGGGACCCTACGAGCAGTACTTC.

The CDR3 sequence is CASSYSVGTNEKLFF. The CDR3 DNA reads as TGTGCCAGCAGCTACTCGGTGGGAACTAATGAAAAACTGTTTTTT. The chain combines TRBV14 with TRBJ1-4; no firm D call. V shed 5 bases and J shed 1 base, with 11 bases lying between them. Germline V gene data show CDR1 as SGHDN and CDR2 as FVKESK. The CDR3 is 15 amino acids.